Shown below are 2 T cell receptor beta chains from a single sample sequenced in a study of T cells in Graves' hyperthyroidism and ophthalmopathy (dated by TCRdb to about 2019). Library generation was performed with multiplex PCR. The data were produced on an Illumina HiSeq 2000. Amplification of TCR beta CDR3 regions was carried out from RNA transcripts. The first round of RT-PCR for the TCR CDR3 was performed with the HTBI primer set and the Qiagen OneStep RT-PCR kit. TCRdb reworked the public reads: Q25 trimming with fastp, MiXCR clone assembly, productive beta chains retained. Identical CDR3 protein sequences are pooled into one entry, listed with their most common genes and DNA. The sample records about 350,000 distinct CDR3 sequences, roughly 13% of which are singletons. The top ten clones comprise 30% to 35% of the sample. The sample was blood. Receptors were obtained from a middle-aged woman with Graves' ophthalmopathy.

The rearrangement joins TRBV2 to TRBJ1-5, with D possibly being TRBD1 (6 bases). In germline, CDR1 is SNHLY, CDR2 FYNNEI. The V and J ends lost 6 bases and 7 bases respectively, with 19 bases between them. The CDR3 runs 15 residues. The CDR3 protein is CASRAGTCVLQPQHF. DNA of the CDR3: TGTGCCAGCAGGGCCGGGACATGTGTTTTACAGCCCCAGCATTTT.

This clonotype was seen repeatedly, ten times or more. The V and J genes are TRBV15 and TRBJ1-5; D is ambiguous. The CDR3 consists of 13 residues. CDR1 is LNHNV and CDR2 is YYDKDF in the germline V gene (reference sequence). Trimming took 5 bases from V and 2 from J, leaving 7 bases between them. The CDR3 nucleotides read TGTGCCACCAGCCTGGAAGGCAATCAGCCCCAGCATTTT. It yields the protein CATSLEGNQPQHF.